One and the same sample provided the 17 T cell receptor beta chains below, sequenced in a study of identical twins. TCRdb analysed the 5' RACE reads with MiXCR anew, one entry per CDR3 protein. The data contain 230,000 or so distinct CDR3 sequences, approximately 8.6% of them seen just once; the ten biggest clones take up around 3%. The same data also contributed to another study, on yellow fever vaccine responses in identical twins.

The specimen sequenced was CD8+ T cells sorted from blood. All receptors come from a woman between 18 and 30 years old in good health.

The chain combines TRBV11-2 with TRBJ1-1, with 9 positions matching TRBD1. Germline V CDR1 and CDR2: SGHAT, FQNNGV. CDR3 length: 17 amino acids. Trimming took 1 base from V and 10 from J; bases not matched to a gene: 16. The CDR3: CASSLGLKGLGTGRAFF. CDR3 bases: TGTGCCAGCAGCTTAGGTCTCAAGGGGCTAGGGACAGGGCGAGCTTTCTTT.

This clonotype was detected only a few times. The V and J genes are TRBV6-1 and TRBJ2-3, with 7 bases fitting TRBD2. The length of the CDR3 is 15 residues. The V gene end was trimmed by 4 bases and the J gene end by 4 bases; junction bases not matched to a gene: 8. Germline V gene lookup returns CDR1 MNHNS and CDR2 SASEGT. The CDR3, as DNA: TGTGCCAGCAGTGCTTCGGGGGGAGGGTCAGATACGCAGTATTTT. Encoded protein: CASSASGGGSDTQYF.

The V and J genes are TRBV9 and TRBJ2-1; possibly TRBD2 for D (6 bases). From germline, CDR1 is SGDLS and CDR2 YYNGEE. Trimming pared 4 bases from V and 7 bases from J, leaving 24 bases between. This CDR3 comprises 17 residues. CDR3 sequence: CASSPFTLAAPGNEQFF. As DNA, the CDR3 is TGTGCCAGCAGCCCCTTCACATTAGCGGCCCCCGGGAATGAGCAGTTCTTC.

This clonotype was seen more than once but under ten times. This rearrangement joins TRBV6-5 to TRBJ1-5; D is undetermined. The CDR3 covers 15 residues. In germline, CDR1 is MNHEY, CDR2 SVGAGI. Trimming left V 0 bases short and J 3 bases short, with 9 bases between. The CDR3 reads CASSYSSGFNQPQHF. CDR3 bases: TGTGCCAGCAGTTACTCGAGCGGATTCAATCAGCCCCAGCATTTT.

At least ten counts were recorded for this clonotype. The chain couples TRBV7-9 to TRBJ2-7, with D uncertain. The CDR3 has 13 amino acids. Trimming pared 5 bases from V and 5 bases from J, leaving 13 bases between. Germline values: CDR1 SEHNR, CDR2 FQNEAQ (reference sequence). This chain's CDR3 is CASSPPGWDEQYF. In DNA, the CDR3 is TGTGCCAGCAGCCCCCCTGGTTGGGACGAGCAGTACTTC.

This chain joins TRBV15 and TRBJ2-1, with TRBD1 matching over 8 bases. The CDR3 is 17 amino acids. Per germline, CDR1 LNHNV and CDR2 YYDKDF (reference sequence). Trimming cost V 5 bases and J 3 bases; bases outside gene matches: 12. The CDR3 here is CATSPSDRAVFYNEQFF. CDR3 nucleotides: TGTGCCACCAGCCCGTCGGACAGGGCGGTATTCTACAATGAGCAGTTCTTC.

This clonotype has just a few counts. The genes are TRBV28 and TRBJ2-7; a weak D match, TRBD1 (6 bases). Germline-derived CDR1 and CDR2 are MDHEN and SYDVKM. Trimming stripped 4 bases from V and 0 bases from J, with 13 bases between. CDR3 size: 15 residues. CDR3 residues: CASSSGQKTSYEQYF. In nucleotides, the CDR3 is TGTGCCAGCAGTTCGGGACAAAAAACCTCCTACGAGCAGTACTTC.

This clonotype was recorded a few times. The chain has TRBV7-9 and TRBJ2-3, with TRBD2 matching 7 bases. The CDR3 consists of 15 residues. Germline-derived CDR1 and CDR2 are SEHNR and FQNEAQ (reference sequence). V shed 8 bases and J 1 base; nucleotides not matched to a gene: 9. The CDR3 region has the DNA TGTGCCAGCCTCGGGGGACTAATCGGCACAGATACGCAGTATTTT. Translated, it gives CASLGGLIGTDTQYF.

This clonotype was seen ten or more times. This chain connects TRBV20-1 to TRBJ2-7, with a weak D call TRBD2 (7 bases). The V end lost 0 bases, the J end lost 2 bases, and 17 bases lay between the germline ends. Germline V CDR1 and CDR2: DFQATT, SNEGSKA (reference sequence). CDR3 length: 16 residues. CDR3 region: CSARDQGREPPYEQYF. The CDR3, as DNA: TGCAGTGCTAGAGATCAGGGGCGGGAGCCTCCCTACGAGCAGTACTTC.

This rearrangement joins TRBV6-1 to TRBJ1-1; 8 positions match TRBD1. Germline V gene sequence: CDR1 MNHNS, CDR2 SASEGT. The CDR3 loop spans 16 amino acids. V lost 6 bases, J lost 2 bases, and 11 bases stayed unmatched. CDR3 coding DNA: TGTGCCAGCAGAGTAACCTCCACAGGGGGTAACACTGAAGCTTTCTTT. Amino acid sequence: CASRVTSTGGNTEAFF.

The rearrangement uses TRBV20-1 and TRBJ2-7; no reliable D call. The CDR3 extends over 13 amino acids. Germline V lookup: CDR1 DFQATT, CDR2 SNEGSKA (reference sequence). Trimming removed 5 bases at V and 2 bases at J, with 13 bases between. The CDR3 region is CSARPPITYEQYF. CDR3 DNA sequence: TGCAGTGCTCGTCCTCCTATTACCTACGAGCAGTACTTC.

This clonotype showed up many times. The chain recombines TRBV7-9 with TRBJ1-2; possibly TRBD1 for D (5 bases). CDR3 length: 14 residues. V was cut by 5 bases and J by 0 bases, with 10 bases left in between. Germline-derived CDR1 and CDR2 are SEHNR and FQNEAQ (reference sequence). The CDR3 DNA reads TGTGCCAGCAGCCCTCGGGACCCTAACTATGGCTACACCTTC. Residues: CASSPRDPNYGYTF.

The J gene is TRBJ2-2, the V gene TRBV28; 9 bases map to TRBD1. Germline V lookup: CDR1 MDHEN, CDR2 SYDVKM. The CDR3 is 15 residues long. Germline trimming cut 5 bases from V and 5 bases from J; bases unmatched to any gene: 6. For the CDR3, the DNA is TGTGCCAGCAGTCACAGGGGGCAGGGGACCGGGGAGCTGTTTTTT. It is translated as CASSHRGQGTGELFF.

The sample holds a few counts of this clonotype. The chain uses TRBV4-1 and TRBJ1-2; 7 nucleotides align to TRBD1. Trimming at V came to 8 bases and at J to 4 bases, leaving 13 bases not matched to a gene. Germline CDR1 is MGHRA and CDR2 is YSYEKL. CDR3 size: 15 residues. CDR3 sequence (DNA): TGCGCCAGCGGACAGGACCGAACGGGAACCTATGGCTACACCTTC. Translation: CASGQDRTGTYGYTF.

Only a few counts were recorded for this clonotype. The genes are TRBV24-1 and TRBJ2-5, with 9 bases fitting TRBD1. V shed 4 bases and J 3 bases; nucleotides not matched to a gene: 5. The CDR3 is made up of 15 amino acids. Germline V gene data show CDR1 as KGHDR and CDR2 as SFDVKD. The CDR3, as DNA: TGTGCCACCAGTGACATACAGGGGGCTGAAGAGACCCAGTACTTC. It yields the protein CATSDIQGAEETQYF.

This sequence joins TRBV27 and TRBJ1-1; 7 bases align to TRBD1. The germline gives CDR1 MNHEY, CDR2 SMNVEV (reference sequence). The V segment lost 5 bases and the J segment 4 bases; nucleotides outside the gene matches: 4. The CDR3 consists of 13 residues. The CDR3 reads CASSVTGRTEAFF. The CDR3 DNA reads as TGTGCCAGCAGTGTGACAGGGCGCACTGAAGCTTTCTTT.

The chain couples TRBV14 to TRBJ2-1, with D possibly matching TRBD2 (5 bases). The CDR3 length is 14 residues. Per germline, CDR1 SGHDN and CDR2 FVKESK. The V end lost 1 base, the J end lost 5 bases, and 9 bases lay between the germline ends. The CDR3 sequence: CASSQVLGDNEQFF. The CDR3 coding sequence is TGTGCCAGCAGCCAAGTACTAGGAGACAATGAGCAGTTCTTC. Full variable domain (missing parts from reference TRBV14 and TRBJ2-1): EAGVTQFPSHSVIEKGQTVTLRCDPISGHDNLYWYRRVMGKEIKFLLHFVKESKQDESGMPNNRFLAERTGGTYSTLKVQPAELEDSGVYFCASSQVLGDNEQFFGPGTRLTVL.